This TCR beta chain was sequenced in a study of shared clonotypes between healthy human individuals. Overall study findings and caveats: Only blood was sampled, and tissue TCR repertoires likely differ from blood ones. Generation probabilities of non-shared clonotypes were lower (relative to those shared by all four donors). For naive CD4 cells, approximately 4.7% of clonotypes were shared across a handful of donors.

TCRdb's copy holds only in-frame clones and misses some; the assay was immunoSEQ multiplex PCR. This table holds roughly 1,000,000 clones, roughly 74% found once. Comments on this clone: The antigen is not known.

J gave up 2 bases and V 6 bases, and 3 bases lay outside the gene matches. This CDR3 contains 13 residues. The germline V gene has CDR1 MNHNY and CDR2 SVGAGI (reference sequence). The sample taken for sequencing was memory CD4+ T cells from PBMCs. The subset: CD45RA-negative fraction. The chain employs TRBV6-6 and TRBJ2-7; 8 bases are a match to TRBD1. The origin of this receptor is a man younger than 35 in good health. Some clones in this sample may be carry-over from other donors' samples. The CDR3 region has the DNA TGTGCCAGCAGGACAGGGGCGACCTACGAGCAGTACTTC. Translating it yields CASRTGATYEQYF.